The present TCR beta chain was sequenced within a study of response to subunit inactivated influenza vaccine. Overall study findings and caveats: Authors suggested seasonal influenza vaccinations each recruit few new T cells.

In the case of this clonotype: Its specificity is not known.

TCRdb re-called the RT-PCR reads through MiXCR, storing one row per CDR3 protein. Among around 850,000 distinct CDR3 sequences listed, approximately 18% were seen once. Trimming pared 4 bases from V and 5 bases from J, leaving 13 bases between. CDR1 SGHRS and CDR2 YFSETQ come from the germline V gene. The CDR3 runs to 15 residues. The chain couples TRBV5-1 to TRBJ1-6; D is possibly TRBD1 (5 bases). This sequence was found in a man aged 45 to 65 who received an inactivated influenza vaccine. Here the sequenced sample was PBMCs from blood, taken 4 to 6 days after vaccination. DNA for the CDR3: TGCGCCAGCAGCGGCGGGGGGTCCAATAATTCACCCCTCCACTTT. This codes for CASSGGGSNNSPLHF.